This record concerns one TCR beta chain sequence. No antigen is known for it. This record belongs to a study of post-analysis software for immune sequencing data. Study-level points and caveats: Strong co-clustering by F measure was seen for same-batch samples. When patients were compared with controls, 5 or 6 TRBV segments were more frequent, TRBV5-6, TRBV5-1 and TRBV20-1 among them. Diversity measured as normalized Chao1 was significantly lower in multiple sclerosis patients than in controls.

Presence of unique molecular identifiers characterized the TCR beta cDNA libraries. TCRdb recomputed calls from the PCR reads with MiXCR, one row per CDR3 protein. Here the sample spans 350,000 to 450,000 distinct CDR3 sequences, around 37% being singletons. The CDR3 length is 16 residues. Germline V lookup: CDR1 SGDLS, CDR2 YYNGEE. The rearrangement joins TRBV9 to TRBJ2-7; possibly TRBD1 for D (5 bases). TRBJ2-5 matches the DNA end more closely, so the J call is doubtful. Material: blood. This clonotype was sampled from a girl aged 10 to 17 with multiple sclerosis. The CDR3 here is CASSVTGWGPKETQYF. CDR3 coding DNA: TGTGCCAGCAGCGTTACAGGATGGGGCCCGAAGGAGACCCAGTACTTC.